The 8 T cell receptor beta chains below all came from one sample that was sequenced in a study of T cell responses to AZD1222 COVID-19 vaccine. Sequencing was performed with immunoSEQ multiplex PCR; in TCRdb, only in-frame clones are kept and a portion is missing. The repertoire has approximately 200,000 clones, 80% to 95% of them found once; the top ten carry approximately 3.4%. Source: peripheral blood, taken 28 days after the second AZD1222 dose. The receptor source for this set is an adult who received the AZD1222 COVID-19 vaccine.

The chain uses TRBV23-1 and TRBJ2-1; 7 positions agree with TRBD1. TRBV23-1 is designated an ORF whose function remains uncertain. The CDR3 consists of 17 residues. With 3 bases clipped from V and 2 bases from J, the junction kept 10 bases outside the gene matches. The CDR3 sequence is CASSHLSRDSTYNEQFF. The CDR3 nucleotides read TGCGCCAGCAGTCACCTATCCAGGGACAGTACCTACAATGAGCAGTTCTTC.

V and J are TRBV9 and TRBJ2-7; possibly TRBD1 or TRBD2 for D (6 bases each). V dropped 0 bases and J dropped 2 bases, with 15 bases sitting between them. This CDR3 has 16 amino acids. The germline CDR1 and CDR2 sequences are SGDLS and YYNGEE. CDR3: CASSVGGGGLTYEQYF. The DNA of the CDR3 is TGTGCCAGCAGCGTAGGAGGAGGGGGTTTAACCTACGAGCAGTACTTC.

The V and J genes are TRBV11-3 and TRBJ2-3, with 7 positions matching TRBD2. Per germline, CDR1 SGHNT and CDR2 YENEEA. J lost 5 bases, V lost 0 bases, and 11 bases had no gene match. This CDR3 contains 17 residues. The CDR3 is CASSLDQFSGMEDTQYF. CDR3 sequence (DNA): TGTGCCAGCAGCTTAGATCAGTTCAGCGGGATGGAAGATACGCAGTATTTT. Filled out from reference TRBV11-3 and TRBJ2-3, the complete variable domain reads EAGVVQSPRYKIIEKKQPVAFWCNPISGHNTLYWYLQNLGQGPELLIRYENEEAVDDSQLPKDRFSAERLKGVDSTLKIQPAELGDSAVYLCASSLDQFSGMEDTQYFGPGTRLTVL.

This clone was recorded a few times. J is TRBJ2-7 and V is TRBV27; D is perhaps TRBD1 (6 bases). This CDR3 comprises 14 residues. Germline CDR1 is MNHEY and CDR2 is SMNVEV (reference sequence). V lost 5 bases to trimming and J lost 2 bases, with 13 bases between them. As DNA, the CDR3 is TGTGCCAGCAGTGGACAGAAGCCTCCCTACGAGCAGTACTTC. It is translated as CASSGQKPPYEQYF.

V gene TRBV7-8 combines with J gene TRBJ2-4, with D tentatively TRBD2 (6 bases). This CDR3 has 15 amino acids. Trimming stripped 8 bases from V and 0 bases from J, with 14 bases between. Germline CDR1 reads SGHVS; CDR2 reads FQNEAQ. The chain's CDR3 is CASGRLGGAKNIQYF. CDR3 coding DNA: TGTGCCAGCGGGAGGCTCGGGGGAGCCAAAAACATTCAGTACTTC.

This clone was recorded only once. The rearrangement joins TRBV3-1 (or the pseudogene TRBV3-2) to TRBJ1-5; D gene ambiguous. Germline V lookup: CDR1 LGHDT, CDR2 YNNKEL (reference sequence). CDR3 length: 18 residues. V lost 0 bases to trimming and J lost 1 base, with 16 bases between them. The CDR3 sequence: CASSQDPRASGSNQPQHF. In DNA form, the CDR3 reads TGTGCCAGCAGCCAAGATCCTAGGGCTTCAGGAAGCAATCAGCCCCAGCATTTT.

V usage is TRBV4-3 and J usage is TRBJ1-5; D is unresolved. The germline V and J ends were trimmed by 0 bases and 1 base, with 13 bases remaining between them. This CDR3 has 17 amino acids. CDR1 is LGHNA, CDR2 YSLEER, per germline. This CDR3 is CASSQEARSWSNQPQHF. The CDR3 DNA follows: TGCGCCAGCAGCCAAGAGGCAAGGTCTTGGAGCAATCAGCCCCAGCATTTT.

This clone was seen once. This rearrangement joins TRBV4-1 to TRBJ2-1; TRBD2 matches 7 bases. V dropped 0 bases and J dropped 6; count of bases not matched to a gene: 8. CDR1 is MGHRA and CDR2 is YSYEKL in the germline V gene. The CDR3 is 16 amino acids. Written as DNA, the CDR3 is TGCGCCAGCAGCCAAGATAGGTGGGAGGGCCGCAATGAGCAGTTCTTC. Translation gives CASSQDRWEGRNEQFF.